This TCR beta chain stems from a study of blood T cell repertoires in COVID-19 (dated by TCRdb to the early 2020s). Some background on the complete study: Collaborator samples came from the United States, Italy and Spain and covered acute and convalescent phases of COVID-19. The material from the prospective study consisted of cDNA or gDNA derived from T cells, B-cell-depleted T cells, or PBMCs. Deeply sampled blood TCRbeta repertoires from subjects exposed to, actively infected with, or recovered from COVID-19 were included in the dataset. A freely available public database, intended as a resource for researchers studying the immune response to SARS-CoV-2, is where the repertoires were released. Samples came from the ongoing ImmuneRACE study (first 160 participants) plus 1,254 subjects from 6 global collaborators. A de-identified subject ID, COVID-19 status, age in years and sex were almost always included in the sample metadata. Where HLA class I and class II types were available, the types were taken from metadata supplied by the sample provider, not from assay-based typing. What the work shows at the level of the full study, not this receptor alone: The quantity of clinical and demographic metadata differed by source and by participant and was supplied without curation.

Via the germline V gene, CDR1 is SGHTA and CDR2 FQGNSA. Its CDR3 holds 17 amino acids, cysteine through phenylalanine. The sequence is cut down to CDR3 DNA, 51 bases in frame from base 1. Relative to germline, V is 5 bases shorter and J is 10 bases shorter, with 27 bases between their ends. A remark on this clone: Its specific antigen is unknown. Base qualities are missing; no much larger clone stands one base away.

TCRbeta CDR3 regions were amplified from genomic DNA by means of the immunoSEQ Assay, a bias-controlled multiplex PCR. In the authors' own workflow: Nucleated cell counts per sample were estimated from amplification of reference gene primers within the assay. To quantify the absolute abundance of each unique TCRbeta CDR3 rearrangement, sequence reads were collapsed and filtered. For each sample, productive Simpson clonality was calculated as the square root of Simpson's diversity index over productive rearrangements. The table comes from immuneACCESS by way of TCRdb, which keeps in-frame sequences with V and J called. Part of the clones is missing from these tables; in studies checked, under half for an unresolved V gene and the rest for unknown reasons. That table supplies the V and J calls and clone size; D and trimming were determined from the DNA. The sample records some 220,000 clones, more than 75% of which are singletons. The ten largest clones add up to approximately 5.2% of the sample.

One collaborating source in Seattle enrolled patients during active infection and followed them longitudinally through the course of disease. Whole blood was collected in K2EDTA tubes by collaborating institutions according to the institutions' own protocols. For TCRbeta analysis, collaborator samples were shipped as frozen whole blood, as isolated PBMCs, or as DNA extracted from either sample type. The chain is encoded by TRBV7-2 joined to TRBJ2-1; the best D guess is TRBD2, with 6 bases matching. This sequence originates from a woman aged 70 to 79 with COVID-19, enrolled during active disease. Source material: peripheral blood. The base sequence is TGTGCCAGCAGCATCGGGGGAGCGGAGCGTCTTGTAGGAGAGCAGTTCTTC. This sequence encodes CASSIGGAERLVGEQFF.